Shown below are 16 T cell receptor beta chains from a single sample sequenced in a study of cytomegalovirus exposure and HLA in healthy donors. PCR amplification relied on 60 Vbeta primers (plus 13 Jbeta primers). TCRdb's copy holds only in-frame clones and misses some; the assay was immunoSEQ multiplex PCR. The data hold around 50,000 clones, with around 67% observed a single time. Material for sequencing was PBMCs. Receptors were obtained from a woman in her 50s in good health and CMV-seropositive.

The chain is built from TRBV4-3 and TRBJ2-1, with D perhaps matching TRBD2 (6 bases). CDR1 and CDR2 (germline): LGHNA, YSLEER. CDR3 size: 16 residues. V lost 0 bases and J 9 bases, leaving 18 bases between the germline ends. The CDR3 region is CASSQEGGEGLSEQFF. For the CDR3, the DNA is TGCGCCAGCAGCCAAGAGGGCGGGGAAGGGTTGAGTGAGCAGTTCTTC.

The rearrangement joins TRBV10-3 to TRBJ2-2, with TRBD2 matching over 12 bases. The ends lost 2 bases at V and 5 bases at J; junction bases unmatched: 3. This CDR3 is 16 amino acids long. Germline V gene lookup returns CDR1 ENHRY and CDR2 SYGVKD. CDR3 in amino acids: CAISERTSGGTGELFF. Written as DNA, the CDR3 is TGTGCCATCAGTGAGAGAACTAGCGGGGGGACCGGGGAGCTGTTTTTT.

This clone was picked up one time. The chain recombines TRBV14 with TRBJ2-7; D is undetermined. Germline assignment: CDR1 SGHDN and CDR2 FVKESK. The CDR3 is 15 amino acids. V shed 3 bases and J shed 4 bases, with 16 bases lying between them. The CDR3 spells CASSHLTATGYEQYF. CDR3 nucleotides: TGTGCCAGCAGCCATCTGACGGCGACGGGTTACGAGCAGTACTTC. Supplemented by reference TRBV14 and TRBJ2-7, the full variable domain reads EAGVTQFPSHSVIEKGQTVTLRCDPISGHDNLYWYRRVMGKEIKFLLHFVKESKQDESGMPNNRFLAERTGGTYSTLKVQPAELEDSGVYFCASSHLTATGYEQYFGPGTRLTVT.

V and J are TRBV5-8 and TRBJ2-5, with TRBD2 identical over 9 bases. In germline, CDR1 is SGHTS, CDR2 YDEGEE. J was trimmed by 2 bases and V by 4 bases; bases with no gene match: 18. This CDR3 comprises 19 residues. CDR3 bases: TGTGCCAGCAGCCCTGGGACTGCCTTAGCGGGGGCGTTACAAGAGACCCAGTACTTC. It encodes CASSPGTALAGALQETQYF.

The rearrangement links TRBV6-6 to TRBJ1-1, with TRBD1 identical over 9 bases. This CDR3 region has 15 residues. The germline gives CDR1 MNHNY, CDR2 SVGAGI (reference sequence). J gave up 0 bases and V 4 bases, and 3 bases lay outside the gene matches. The DNA for the CDR3 is TGTGCCAGCAGTTTGCGGACAGGGGTGAACACTGAAGCTTTCTTT. The encoded protein is CASSLRTGVNTEAFF.

The V gene is TRBV4-1, the J gene TRBJ1-5, with D maybe TRBD1 (6 bases). CDR1 is MGHRA, CDR2 YSYEKL, per germline. The V gene lost 4 bases and the J gene lost 3 bases, with 13 bases spanning the gap. CDR3 length: 15 amino acids. CDR3 coding DNA: TGCGCCAGCAGCCCTGGAGACAGGCTCAATCAGCCCCAGCATTTT. Translating it yields CASSPGDRLNQPQHF.

This clone was observed a handful of times. The chain joins TRBV13 to TRBJ2-5; D is possibly TRBD1 (6 bases). The J call may be faulty, since TRBJ2-7 better matches the DNA end. This CDR3 is built from 13 residues. From germline, CDR1 is PRHDT and CDR2 FYEKMQ (reference sequence). CDR3 region: CASSLRGGYEQYF. The CDR3, as DNA: TGTGCCAGCAGCTTAAGAGGGGGCTACGAGCAGTACTTC.

This clone appeared a single time. This rearrangement joins TRBV5-5 to TRBJ1-1; 9 bases fit TRBD1. This CDR3 is 12 amino acids long. Germline CDR1 SGHKS, CDR2 YYEKEE (reference sequence). Trimming at V came to 4 bases and at J to 11 bases, leaving 6 bases not matched to a gene. The CDR3 loop is CASSNLQGAAFF. CDR3 DNA sequence: TGTGCCAGCAGCAACCTACAGGGGGCCGCTTTCTTT.

The chain combines TRBV7-9 with TRBJ2-1; the match to TRBD2 covers 12 bases. Trimming removed 4 bases from V and 7 bases from J; junction bases left unmatched: 11. The CDR3 loop spans 17 amino acids. Germline V gene data show CDR1 as SEHNR and CDR2 as FQNEAQ (reference sequence). The CDR3 DNA is TGTGCCAGCAGCTACGTTCCGGGTCTAGCGGGGGGGAATGAGCAGTTCTTC. Amino acids: CASSYVPGLAGGNEQFF.

The chain links TRBV7-3 to TRBJ2-1, with 10 bases fitting TRBD1. V dropped 5 bases and J dropped 8; count of bases not matched to a gene: 3. This CDR3 is built from 13 residues. Germline values: CDR1 SGHTA, CDR2 FQGTGA. This CDR3 reads CASSRDRGYEQFF. The CDR3 DNA reads as TGTGCCAGCAGCAGGGACAGGGGTTATGAGCAGTTCTTC.

In its sample, this clone was seen a few times. The chain links TRBV5-1 to TRBJ1-1; the D is unclear. The CDR3 runs to 14 residues. Per germline, CDR1 SGHRS and CDR2 YFSETQ. The V end lost 6 bases, the J end lost 0 bases, and 12 bases lay between the germline ends. The CDR3 sequence is CASTPELMNTEAFF. Here the CDR3 DNA reads TGCGCCAGCACCCCGGAGCTCATGAACACTGAAGCTTTCTTT.

The rearrangement uses TRBV29-1 and TRBJ2-3, with a possible D match to TRBD1 (6 bases). V lost 7 bases to trimming and J lost 0 bases, with 8 bases between them. Germline V lookup: CDR1 SQVTM, CDR2 ANQGSEA. CDR3 length: 12 residues. The CDR3 region is CSATGSTDTQYF. The DNA for the CDR3 is TGCAGCGCTACAGGGAGCACAGATACGCAGTATTTT.

The chain carries TRBV28 and TRBJ1-5; a possible D gene is TRBD1 (5 bases). Germline assignment: CDR1 MDHEN and CDR2 SYDVKM. V lost 3 bases and J lost 5, with 17 bases in between. The CDR3 extends over 16 amino acids. The CDR3 sequence: CASSFSGREFDQPQHF. The DNA for the CDR3 is TGTGCCAGCAGTTTCTCGGGCAGGGAATTCGATCAGCCCCAGCATTTT. Complete variable domain (other parts from reference TRBV28 and TRBJ1-5): DVKVTQSSRYLVKRTGEKVFLECVQDMDHENMFWYRQDPGLGLRLIYFSYDVKMKEKGDIPEGYSVSREKKERFSLILESASTNQTSMYLCASSFSGREFDQPQHFGDGTRLSIL.

The chain links TRBV7-2 to TRBJ2-5, with 9 bases that match TRBD2. Germline assignment: CDR1 SGHTA and CDR2 FQGNSA. The CDR3 totals 14 residues. The V segment lost 8 bases and the J segment 6 bases; nucleotides outside the gene matches: 10. The CDR3, as DNA: TGTGCCAGCGAGGAAGTAAGCGGGGGGAAGACCCAGTACTTC. Residues: CASEEVSGGKTQYF.

The table lists this clone with a few counts. Here the CDR3 reads CASSGGQGLSYEQYF. The CDR3 DNA reads TGTGCCAGCAGTGGGGGACAGGGACTCTCCTACGAGCAGTACTTC. The V gene is TRBV6-6, the J gene TRBJ2-7; 9 bases line up with TRBD1. CDR1 and CDR2 from the germline V gene are MNHNY and SVGAGI (reference sequence). CDR3 length: 15 residues. The V and J ends lost 5 bases and 0 bases, in that order; junction bases with no gene match: 5.

The rearrangement joins TRBV6-1 to TRBJ1-2; 10 positions agree with TRBD1. Unmatched junction bases numbered 6, after V lost 2 bases and J lost 6 bases. Per germline, CDR1 MNHNS and CDR2 SASEGT. The CDR3 is 15 residues long. CDR3 loop: CASSERGQGRHGYTF. Written as DNA, the CDR3 is TGTGCCAGCAGTGAAAGGGGACAGGGGCGGCATGGCTACACCTTC.